The 12 T cell receptor beta chains below come from one sample, sequenced in a study of cytomegalovirus exposure and HLA in healthy donors. The PCR was carried out with 60 Vbeta primers and 13 Jbeta primers. The method was immunoSEQ multiplex PCR; TCRdb's version includes in-frame clones alone and lacks a portion of them. Of around 170,000 clones listed, 70% to 80% are singletons. The sequencing sample was made of PBMCs. The receptors here all came from a man aged 18 to 29 in good health and CMV-seronegative.

The chain joins TRBV19 to TRBJ2-7, with 7 bases lining up with TRBD1. V shed 5 bases, J shed 2 bases, and the junction held 6 bases outside the gene matches. The germline V gene encodes CDR1 LNHDA and CDR2 SQIVND (reference sequence). This CDR3 comprises 14 residues. This CDR3 is CASSDRTGPYEQYF. CDR3 nucleotide sequence: TGTGCCAGTAGTGATCGGACAGGCCCCTACGAGCAGTACTTC.

This chain uses TRBV7-2 with TRBJ1-5, with D possibly being TRBD1 (5 bases). Germline CDR1 SGHTA, CDR2 FQGNSA. The CDR3 is 17 amino acids. Trimming shortened V by 1 base and J by 2 bases, and 15 bases separated the two germline ends. The chain's CDR3 is CASSLGAPGSGNQPQHF. The CDR3 region has the DNA TGTGCCAGCAGCTTAGGGGCACCAGGGTCGGGCAATCAGCCCCAGCATTTT.

This chain connects TRBV30 to TRBJ1-1; unclear D gene. With 2 bases removed from V and 1 base from J, the gap between germline ends came to 11 bases. Germline CDR1 GTSNPN, CDR2 SVGIG (reference sequence). CDR3 length: 14 amino acids. The CDR3 DNA reads TGTGCCTGGAGTCTAACCTTCCGGAACACTGAAGCTTTCTTT. Translation gives CAWSLTFRNTEAFF.

The chain links TRBV5-1 to TRBJ1-6; D unclear. The length of the CDR3 is 13 residues. Germline V gene sequence: CDR1 SGHRS, CDR2 YFSETQ. With 6 bases removed from V and 7 bases from J, the gap between germline ends came to 11 bases. The CDR3 spells CASKPLENSPLHF. The CDR3 bases are TGCGCCAGCAAGCCGTTAGAAAATTCACCCCTCCACTTT.

This chain connects TRBV7-9 to TRBJ2-1; 11 positions agree with TRBD2. This CDR3 contains 14 residues. V trimming: 5 bases; J trimming: 6 bases; junction bases outside the gene matches: 3. Germline CDR1 SEHNR, CDR2 FQNEAQ (reference sequence). The CDR3 loop is CASSVGLAGNEQFF. CDR3 DNA sequence: TGTGCCAGCAGCGTCGGACTAGCGGGCAATGAGCAGTTCTTC.

The genes are TRBV18 and TRBJ1-2; 8 bases line up with TRBD1. V shed 8 bases, J shed 6 bases, and the junction held 8 bases outside the gene matches. This CDR3 has 13 residues. Germline CDR1 reads KGHSH; CDR2 reads LQKENI. For the CDR3, the DNA is TGTGCCAGCCGAGGACAGGGAAATGATGGCTACACCTTC. Its translation is CASRGQGNDGYTF. Full variable domain (missing parts from reference TRBV18 and TRBJ1-2): NAGVMQNPRHLVRRRGQEARLRCSPMKGHSHVYWYRQLPEEGLKFMVYLQKENIIDESGMPKERFSAEFPKEGPSILRIQQVVRGDSAAYFCASRGQGNDGYTFGSGTRLTVV.

The gene calls are TRBV10-2 and TRBJ2-7; TRBD2 matches 8 bases. The length of the CDR3 is 14 residues. With 7 bases clipped from V and 5 bases from J, the junction kept 10 bases outside the gene matches. Looked up from germline, CDR1 is WSHSY and CDR2 is SAAADI. CDR3 amino acids: CASIMSGSFNEQYF. The CDR3 DNA follows: TGCGCCAGCATCATGAGCGGGAGTTTCAACGAGCAGTACTTC.

The sample holds one count of this clone. J is TRBJ2-5 and V is TRBV5-1; perhaps TRBD1 as D (6 bases). Trimming took 0 bases from V and 5 from J, leaving 14 bases between them. There are 15 residues in the CDR3. From germline, CDR1 is SGHRS and CDR2 YFSETQ. Here the CDR3 reads CASSLGGRGGETQYF. CDR3 bases: TGCGCCAGCAGCTTGGGGGGCCGTGGGGGCGAGACCCAGTACTTC.

This chain links TRBV10-3 with TRBJ2-7; 7 bases are a match to TRBD2. The V and J ends lost 3 bases and 3 bases, in that order; junction bases with no gene match: 14. The length of the CDR3 is 17 residues. Germline V gene data show CDR1 as ENHRY and CDR2 as SYGVKD. As DNA, the CDR3 is TGTGCCATCAGTGAAGCCCGGACTAGTAGCCACCTCTACGAGCAGTACTTC. This translates into CAISEARTSSHLYEQYF.

The chain carries TRBV2 and TRBJ2-3; 9 nucleotides line up with TRBD2. Per germline, CDR1 SNHLY and CDR2 FYNNEI. V lost 7 bases to trimming and J lost 1 base; unmatched junction nucleotides: 6. This CDR3 comprises 15 residues. In DNA form, the CDR3 reads TGTGCCAGCACTCGGCGACTAGCGGGCACAGATACGCAGTATTTT. It codes for CASTRRLAGTDTQYF.

CDR3 protein: CASSLVGAAYNEQFF. For the CDR3, the DNA is TGTGCCAGCAGCTTAGTGGGGGCTGCCTACAATGAGCAGTTCTTC. V and J are TRBV7-9 and TRBJ2-1; tentatively, D is TRBD1 (6 bases). Trimming left V 1 base short and J 2 bases short, with 9 bases between. CDR1 and CDR2 from the germline V gene are SEHNR and FQNEAQ (reference sequence). The CDR3 is 15 residues long.

The CDR3 reads CASSVGTSGANEQFF. The CDR3 region has the DNA TGTGCCAGCAGTGTCGGGACTAGCGGGGCCAATGAGCAGTTCTTC. The chain combines TRBV6-4 with TRBJ2-1, with 13 positions matching TRBD2. Germline CDR1 is MRHNA and CDR2 is SNTAGT. With V trimmed by 4 bases and J by 6 bases, 3 bases remained unmatched. The CDR3 contains 15 residues.